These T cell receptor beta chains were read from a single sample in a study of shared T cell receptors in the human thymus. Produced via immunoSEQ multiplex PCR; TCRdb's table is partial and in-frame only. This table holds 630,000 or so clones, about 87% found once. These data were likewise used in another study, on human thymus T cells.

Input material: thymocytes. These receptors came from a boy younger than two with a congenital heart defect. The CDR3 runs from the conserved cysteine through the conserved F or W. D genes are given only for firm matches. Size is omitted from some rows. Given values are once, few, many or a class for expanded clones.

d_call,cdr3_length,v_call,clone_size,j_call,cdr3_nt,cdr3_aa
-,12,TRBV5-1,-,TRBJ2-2,TGCGCCAGCAGTACAACCACCGGGGAGCTGTTTTTT,CASSTTTGELFF
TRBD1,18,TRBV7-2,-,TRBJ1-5,TGTGCCAGCAGCCTCGCGGGGGGCAGGGGGACTAGCAATCAGCCCCAGCATTTT,CASSLAGGRGTSNQPQHF
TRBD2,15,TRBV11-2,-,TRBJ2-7,TGTGCCAGCAGCTTGGGACTAGCGGGAGTAGTCGAGCAGTACTTC,CASSLGLAGVVEQYF
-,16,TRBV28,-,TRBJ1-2,TGTGCCAGCAGTAATAATGGAACAGGAGCTAAATATGGCTACACCTTC,CASSNNGTGAKYGYTF
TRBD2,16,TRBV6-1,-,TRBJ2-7,TGTGCCAGCAGTGAATTTGCTAGCGGGGAATTCTACGAGCAGTACTTC,CASSEFASGEFYEQYF
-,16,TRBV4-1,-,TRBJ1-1,TGCGCCAGCAGCCAAGTGAGTGGACTGGCGAACACTGAAGCTTTCTTT,CASSQVSGLANTEAFF
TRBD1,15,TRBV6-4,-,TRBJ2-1,TGTGCCAGCAGTGACTCGCAGGGGGCCTACAATGAGCAGTTCTTC,CASSDSQGAYNEQFF
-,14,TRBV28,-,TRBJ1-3,TGTGCCAGCAGTTCCCGGCGGGGTGCGGACACCATATATTTT,CASSSRRGADTIYF
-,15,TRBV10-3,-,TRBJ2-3,TGTGCCATCAGCGACCAGCGGAATACCAGAGATACGCAGTATTTT,CAISDQRNTRDTQYF
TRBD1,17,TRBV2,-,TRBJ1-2,TGTGCCAGCAGGGACACAGGGGGCCTCTCTTGGATCTATGGCTACACCTTC,CASRDTGGLSWIYGYTF
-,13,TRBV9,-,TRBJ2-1,TGTGCCAGCAGCCCGGGATTCAGTCCGTTTCTTCTCTTC,CASSPGFSPFLLF
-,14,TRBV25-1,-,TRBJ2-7,TGTGCCAGCATGGTTATAACAGGGCCGTACGAGCAGTACTTC,CASMVITGPYEQYF
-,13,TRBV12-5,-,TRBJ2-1,TGTGCTAGTGGTTTGGCCCTCGACAGTCCACAGTTCTTC,CASGLALDSPQFF
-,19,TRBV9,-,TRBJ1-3,TGTGCCAGCAGCGTAGATTTTTCGGCTACAGCTTCCTCTGGAAACACCATATATTTT,CASSVDFSATASSGNTIYF
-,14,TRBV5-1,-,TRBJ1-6,TGCGCCAGCAGCTTGAAACAGGCAAATTCGCCCCTCCACTTT,CASSLKQANSPLHF
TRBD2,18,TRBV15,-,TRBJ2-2,TGTGCCACCAGCAGAGTTCTAGCGGGAGGGAAGAACACCGGGGAGCTGTTTTTT,CATSRVLAGGKNTGELFF
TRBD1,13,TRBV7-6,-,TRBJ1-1,TGTGCCAGCAGCCACGACAGGGCCACTGAAGCTTTCTTT,CASSHDRATEAFF
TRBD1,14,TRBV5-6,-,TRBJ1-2,TGTGCCAGCAGCTTGGGACAGGGCGACTATGGCTACACCTTC,CASSLGQGDYGYTF
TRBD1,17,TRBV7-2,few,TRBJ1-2,TGTGCCAGCAGCGGACAGGGGGTTAAGATTGGTAACTATGGCTACACCTTC,CASSGQGVKIGNYGYTF
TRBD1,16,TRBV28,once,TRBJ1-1,TGTGCCAGCAGTCCACGGGACAGGGGGGGGTACACTGAAGCTTTCTTT,CASSPRDRGGYTEAFF
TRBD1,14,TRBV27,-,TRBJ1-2,TGTGCCAGCAGTCCCACGGACAGGGACTATGGCTACACCTTC,CASSPTDRDYGYTF
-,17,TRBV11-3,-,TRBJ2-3,TGTGCCAGCAGCTCGGAGGGGACAGAGAATAGCACAGATACGCAGTATTTT,CASSSEGTENSTDTQYF
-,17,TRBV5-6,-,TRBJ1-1,TGTGCCAGCAGCTTGCTAGGGGTCGGGCCCTTGAACACTGAAGCTTTCTTT,CASSLLGVGPLNTEAFF
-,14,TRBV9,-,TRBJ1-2,TGTGCCAGCAGCGTAGATCCAGGCAATTATGGCTACACCTTC,CASSVDPGNYGYTF
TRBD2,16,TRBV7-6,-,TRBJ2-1,TGTGCCAGCAGCCCCAGGGGTCTAGCGGGGGTCGATGAGCAGTTCTTC,CASSPRGLAGVDEQFF
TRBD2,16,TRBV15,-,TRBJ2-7,TGTGCCACCAGCAGAGTCCAACTAGCGGCCCCCTACGAGCAGTACTTC,CATSRVQLAAPYEQYF
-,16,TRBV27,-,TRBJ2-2,TGTGCCAGCAGTCCCCGGATAGCTCCGAACACCGGGGAGCTGTTTTTT,CASSPRIAPNTGELFF
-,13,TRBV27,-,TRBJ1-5,TGTGCCAGCAGAGGCTCAGGGAATCAGCCCCAGCATTTT,CASRGSGNQPQHF
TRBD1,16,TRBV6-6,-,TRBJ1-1,TGTGCCAGCAGTTCAGGGACAGGAGTAATGAACACTGAAGCTTTCTTT,CASSSGTGVMNTEAFF
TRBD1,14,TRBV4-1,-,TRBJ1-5,TGCGCCAGCAGCGAGACAGGGGGCAATCAGCCCCAGCATTTT,CASSETGGNQPQHF
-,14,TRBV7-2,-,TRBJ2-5,TGTGCCAGCAGCCATCGGCGCTACAGGGAGACCCAGTACTTC,CASSHRRYRETQYF
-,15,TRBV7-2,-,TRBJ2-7,TGTGCCAGCAGCTTAACTTTTCAGGGGGGCTACGAGCAGTACTTC,CASSLTFQGGYEQYF
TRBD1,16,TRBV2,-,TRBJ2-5,TGTGCCAGCAGTGGGCGGGGGACAGGGGGCAGAGAGACCCAGTACTTC,CASSGRGTGGRETQYF
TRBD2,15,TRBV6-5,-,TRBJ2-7,TGTGCCAGCAGTTGGGGGACTAGCGGTGCCTACGAGCAGTACTTC,CASSWGTSGAYEQYF
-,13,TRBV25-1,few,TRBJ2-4,TGTGCCAGCAGTGTTATGGAGTATAGCATTCAGTACTTC,CASSVMEYSIQYF
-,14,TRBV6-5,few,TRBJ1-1,TGTGCCAGCAGTTACGCGGTCAAGAACACTGAAGCTTTCTTT,CASSYAVKNTEAFF
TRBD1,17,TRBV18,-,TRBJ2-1,TGTGCCAGCTCACCACCTATAGACAGGGGGTGGCCCAATGAGCAGTTCTTC,CASSPPIDRGWPNEQFF
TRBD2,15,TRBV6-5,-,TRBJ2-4,TGTGCCAGCAGTCCACAGCGGGAGGGCCCCAACATTCAGTACTTC,CASSPQREGPNIQYF
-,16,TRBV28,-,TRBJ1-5,TGTGCCAGCAGTTTAGCAGGGATCTTCCCCAATCAGCCCCAGCATTTT,CASSLAGIFPNQPQHF
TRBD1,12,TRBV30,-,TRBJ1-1,TGTGCCTCCGTAACAGGGGGCCCTGAAGCTTTCTTT,CASVTGGPEAFF
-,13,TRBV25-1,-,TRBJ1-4,TGTGCCAGCAGTGAGTTACAAAAGGAAAAACTGTTTTTT,CASSELQKEKLFF
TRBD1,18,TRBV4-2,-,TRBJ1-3,TGTGCCAGCAGCCGCCGGGACAGGGGGCATTGCTCTGGAAACACCATATATTTT,CASSRRDRGHCSGNTIYF
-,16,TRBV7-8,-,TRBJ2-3,TGTGCCAGCAGCTTAGCCGCACAATTGTTCACAGATACGCAGTATTTT,CASSLAAQLFTDTQYF
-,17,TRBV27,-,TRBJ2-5,TGTGCCAGCAGTTTACAGTTTCGCGGGACTGAGGAAGAGACCCAGTACTTC,CASSLQFRGTEEETQYF
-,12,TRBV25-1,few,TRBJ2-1,TGTGCCAGCTCTGGATGGGGAGATGAGCAGTTCTTC,CASSGWGDEQFF
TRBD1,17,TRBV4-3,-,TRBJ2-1,TGCGCCAGCAGCCACCCCTCCACAGGGGCCCTAAACAATGAGCAGTTCTTC,CASSHPSTGALNNEQFF
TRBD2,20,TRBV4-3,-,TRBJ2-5,TGCGCCAGCAGCCAAGGGCGAGCGGGGGGGCCACGGAGGGATCAAGAGACCCAGTACTTC,CASSQGRAGGPRRDQETQYF
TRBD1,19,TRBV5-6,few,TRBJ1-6,TGTGCCAGCAGCTTGGAGCCGGGACAGGGCGTCTCCTATAATTCACCCCTCCACTTT,CASSLEPGQGVSYNSPLHF
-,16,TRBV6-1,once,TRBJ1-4,TGTGCCAGCAGTGAAGCGAGCTTGCGGGTTGGGGAAAAACTGTTTTTT,CASSEASLRVGEKLFF
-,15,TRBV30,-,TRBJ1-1,TGTGCCTGGGGAGGGGCAACCGGCATGAACACTGAAGCTTTCTTT,CAWGGATGMNTEAFF
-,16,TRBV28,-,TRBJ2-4,TGTGCCAGCAGTCCGGAGGGGGGGGCACCCAAAAACATTCAGTACTTC,CASSPEGGAPKNIQYF
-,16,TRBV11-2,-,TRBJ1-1,TGTGCCAGCAGCTTACCCACATGGACAACGAACACTGAAGCTTTCTTT,CASSLPTWTTNTEAFF